This T cell receptor beta chain came from a study of blood T cell repertoires in COVID-19. Study details: PBMCs, B-cell-depleted T cells, or T cells were the source of the cDNA or gDNA that made up the material.

The CDR3 spans 14 residues. V lost 11 bases and J lost 0, with 13 bases in between. Germline V gene data show CDR1 as SGHVS and CDR2 as FQNEAQ. While infection was still active, Seattle patients were enrolled and then followed longitudinally. Using immunoSEQ multiplex PCR, the repertoire was profiled, and TCRdb retains in-frame clones only, with some absent. The repertoire holds roughly 200,000 clones, with 75% to 85% as singletons. The sequence came from a woman aged 25 to 45 with COVID-19, enrolled during active disease. The rearrangement links TRBV7-8 to TRBJ2-2; unclear D gene. The sequenced sample was peripheral blood. DNA for the CDR3: TGTGCCGCCTTTTTCCAGGCGAACACCGGGGAGCTGTTTTTT. Its protein product is CAAFFQANTGELFF.